This T cell receptor (beta chain) was recovered during a study of T cell responses to AZD1222 COVID-19 vaccine. Study-level results: Unmutated regions of variants are reportedly targeted by nearly half of spike-specific TCRs. The number of AZD1222 recipients seropositive at baseline was only five or six. Spike as a whole was targeted by vaccine-associated CD4 TCRs, dominant at 160-218 and 743-854. A rise in Spike-specific TCR breadth and depth followed two AZD1222 doses.

Trimming removed 3 bases from V and 1 base from J, with 6 bases in between. The CDR3 extends over 13 amino acids. Germline V CDR1 and CDR2: LGHDT, YNNKEL (reference sequence). As to this clone: Its antigen is not identified.

TCRdb's table, derived via immunoSEQ multiplex PCR, lists solely in-frame clones and lacks some. The sample consists of fewer than 200,000 clones, roughly 88% of them appearing once. Sequences were derived from peripheral blood, sampled on day 0 of AZD1222 vaccination. The J gene is TRBJ1-2, the V gene TRBV3-1 (or the pseudogene TRBV3-2); possible D gene TRBD1, 5 bases. The clonotype comes from an adult in good health. The CDR3 protein is CASSQTVNYGYTF. The DNA for the CDR3 is TGTGCCAGCAGCCAGACAGTTAACTATGGCTACACCTTC.